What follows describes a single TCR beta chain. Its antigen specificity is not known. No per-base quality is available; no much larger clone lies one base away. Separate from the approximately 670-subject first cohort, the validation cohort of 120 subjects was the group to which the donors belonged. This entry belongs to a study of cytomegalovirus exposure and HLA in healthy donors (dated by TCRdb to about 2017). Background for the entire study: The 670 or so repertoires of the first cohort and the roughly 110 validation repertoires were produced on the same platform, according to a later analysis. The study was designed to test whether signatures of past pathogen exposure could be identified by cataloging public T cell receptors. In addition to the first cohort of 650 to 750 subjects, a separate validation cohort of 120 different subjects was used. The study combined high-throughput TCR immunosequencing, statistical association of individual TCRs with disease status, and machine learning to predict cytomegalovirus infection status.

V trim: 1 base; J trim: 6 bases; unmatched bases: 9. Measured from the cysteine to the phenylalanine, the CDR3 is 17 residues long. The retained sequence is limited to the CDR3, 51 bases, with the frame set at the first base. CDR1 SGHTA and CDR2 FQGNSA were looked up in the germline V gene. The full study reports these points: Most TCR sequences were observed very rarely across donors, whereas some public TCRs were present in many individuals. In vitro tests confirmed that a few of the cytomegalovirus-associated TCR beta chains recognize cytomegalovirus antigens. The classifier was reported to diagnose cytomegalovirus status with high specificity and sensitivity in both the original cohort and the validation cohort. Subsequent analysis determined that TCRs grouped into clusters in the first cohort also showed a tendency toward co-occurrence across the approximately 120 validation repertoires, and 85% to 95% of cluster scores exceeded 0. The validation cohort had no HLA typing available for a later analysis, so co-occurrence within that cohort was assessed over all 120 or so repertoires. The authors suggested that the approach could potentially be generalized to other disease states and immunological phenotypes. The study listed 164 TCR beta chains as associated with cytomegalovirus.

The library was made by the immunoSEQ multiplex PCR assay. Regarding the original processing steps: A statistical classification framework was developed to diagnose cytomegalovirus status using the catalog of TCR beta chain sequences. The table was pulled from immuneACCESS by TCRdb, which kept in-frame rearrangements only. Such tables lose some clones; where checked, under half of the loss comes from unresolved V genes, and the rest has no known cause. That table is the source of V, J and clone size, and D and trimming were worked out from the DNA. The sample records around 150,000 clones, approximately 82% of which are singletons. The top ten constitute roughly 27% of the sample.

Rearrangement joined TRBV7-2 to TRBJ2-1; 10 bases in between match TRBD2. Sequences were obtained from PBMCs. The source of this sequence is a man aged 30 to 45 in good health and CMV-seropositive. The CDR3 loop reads CASSLGVRLAGANEQFF. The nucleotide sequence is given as TGTGCCAGCAGCTTAGGGGTTCGGCTAGCGGGGGCCAATGAGCAGTTCTTC.